The 10 T cell receptor beta chains presented below share a single source sample, sequenced in a study of shared clonotypes between healthy human individuals. Method: immunoSEQ multiplex PCR; TCRdb's copy keeps in-frame clones and lacks some. The sample holds approximately 2,000,000 clones, 92% seen once. Sequenced: naive CD4+ T cells from PBMCs. Subset defined: CD45RA+ positively selected. The receptors come from a man between 18 and 35 years old in good health. Some clones in this sample may be carry-over from other donors' samples.

The V and J genes are TRBV11-2 and TRBJ2-7, with D unresolved. Trimming pared 4 bases from V and 6 bases from J, leaving 19 bases between. Germline V gene lookup returns CDR1 SGHAT and CDR2 FQNNGV. The CDR3 extends over 15 amino acids. CDR3 amino acids: CASSSTTRAGAEQYF. The CDR3 coding sequence is TGTGCCAGCAGCTCTACCACCCGGGCCGGAGCCGAGCAGTACTTC.

Concerning this clone: Other DNA sequences from this sample encode an identical CDR3 as well. The chain couples TRBV9 to TRBJ2-1; no definite D call. CDR1 SGDLS and CDR2 YYNGEE come from the germline V gene. The CDR3 spans 12 residues. V lost 2 bases and J lost 5, with 5 bases in between. The CDR3 bases are TGTGCCAGCAGCGTTGGAGACAATGAGCAGTTCTTC. This gives the protein CASSVGDNEQFF.

V gene TRBV9 combines with J gene TRBJ2-1; D ambiguous. CDR1 is SGDLS and CDR2 is YYNGEE in the germline V gene. This CDR3 comprises 14 residues. V was clipped by 4 bases and J by 2 bases, with 10 bases between them. The CDR3 DNA sequence: TGTGCCAGCAGCAAGGACGGAACCTACAATGAGCAGTTCTTC. Translated: CASSKDGTYNEQFF.

The rearrangement joins TRBV7-3 to TRBJ2-2; D not resolved. The CDR3 totals 14 residues. Germline loops: CDR1 SGHTA, CDR2 FQGTGA. Trimming removed 4 bases at V and 4 bases at J, with 10 bases between. The CDR3 DNA follows: TGTGCCAGCAGCTCAGTACCAGTCACCGGGGAGCTGTTTTTT. This codes for CASSSVPVTGELFF. The whole variable domain, remainder taken from reference TRBV7-3 and TRBJ2-2, is GAGVSQTPSNKVTEKGKYVELRCDPISGHTALYWYRQSLGQGPEFLIYFQGTGAADDSGLPNDRFFAVRPEGSVSTLKIQRTERGDSAVYLCASSSVPVTGELFFGEGSRLTVL.

J is TRBJ1-2 and V is TRBV5-1; maybe TRBD1 (5 bases). The V end lost 5 bases, the J end lost 8 bases, and 25 bases lay between the germline ends. The CDR3 consists of 16 residues. From germline, CDR1 is SGHRS and CDR2 YFSETQ. The DNA for the CDR3 is TGCGCCAGCAGTGAATCTTACAGGAACCTCCCGTCCGGCTACACCTTC. This codes for CASSESYRNLPSGYTF.

The chain carries TRBV5-4 and TRBJ2-1; possible D gene TRBD2, 6 bases. The germline V gene encodes CDR1 SGHNT and CDR2 YYREEE (reference sequence). With 3 bases removed from V and 4 bases from J, the gap between germline ends came to 8 bases. This CDR3 is 13 amino acids long. Here the CDR3 reads CASSSRGYNEQFF. DNA for the CDR3: TGTGCCAGCAGCTCCCGGGGGTACAATGAGCAGTTCTTC.

The CDR3, as DNA: TGTGCCAGCAGCTTAGTCGCGACTACGAACACCGGGGAGCTGTTTTTT. Translated, it gives CASSLVATTNTGELFF. The chain combines TRBV11-2 with TRBJ2-2; D is perhaps TRBD2 (5 bases). CDR3 size: 16 residues. Germline CDR1 reads SGHAT; CDR2 reads FQNNGV. V was shortened by 1 base and J by 0 bases, with 9 bases between the two germline ends. The whole variable domain, remainder taken from reference TRBV11-2 and TRBJ2-2, is EAGVAQSPRYKIIEKRQSVAFWCNPISGHATLYWYQQILGQGPKLLIQFQNNGVVDDSQLPKDRFSAERLKGVDSTLKIQPAKLEDSAVYLCASSLVATTNTGELFFGEGSRLTVL.

The chain links TRBV9 to TRBJ2-3, with 12 bases matching TRBD2. The germline V gene has CDR1 SGDLS and CDR2 YYNGEE. Losses at the gene ends were 3 bases for V and 4 bases for J; bases not matched to a gene: 6. CDR3 length: 16 amino acids. Written as DNA, the CDR3 is TGTGCCAGCAGCGCCAGGACTAGCGGGGTCGCAGATACGCAGTATTTT. It is translated as CASSARTSGVADTQYF.

This clone turned up a few times. The chain uses TRBV2 and TRBJ1-3; 7 positions match TRBD1. After removal of 6 bases from V and 3 bases from J, the junction contained 5 bases not matched to a gene. The CDR3 covers 14 residues. Germline V gene lookup returns CDR1 SNHLY and CDR2 FYNNEI. CDR3 amino acids: CASSQQGLGNTIYF. The CDR3 DNA reads TGTGCCAGCAGCCAACAGGGGCTTGGAAACACCATATATTTT.

About this clone: The sample has other DNA sequences that encode this CDR3 too. The CDR3 spells CASSLRRTDTQYF. The DNA of the CDR3 is TGTGCCAGCAGTTTAAGAAGGACGGATACGCAGTATTTT. The chain has TRBV27 and TRBJ2-3; D remains ambiguous. The germline V and J ends were trimmed by 2 bases and 6 bases, with 9 bases remaining between them. CDR3 length: 13 residues. Per the germline V gene, CDR1 is MNHEY and CDR2 is SMNVEV (reference sequence).